In its sample, the clone carrying this T cell receptor beta chain was seen a few times. The table came from immunoSEQ multiplex PCR; TCRdb's copy has only in-frame clones and leaves some out. Of under 80,000 clones listed, roughly 87% were seen once; the top ten hold 11%. This record belongs to a study of blood T cell repertoires in COVID-19. In germline, CDR1 is ENHRY, CDR2 SYGVKD. V shed 6 bases and J shed 4 bases, with 6 bases lying between them. This CDR3 spans 11 amino acids. The sequenced sample consisted of peripheral blood. The clonotype was recovered from a middle-aged man with acute or convalescent COVID-19. J is TRBJ1-2 and V is TRBV10-3, with D hard to call. CDR3 in amino acids: CAISYSYGYTF. For the CDR3, the DNA is TGTGCCATCAGCTACAGCTATGGCTACACCTTC.